The 25 T cell receptor beta chains below come from one sample, sequenced in a study of CD8+CD57+ T cells in acquired aplastic anemia (dated by TCRdb to 2016 to 2019). Instrument used: Illumina HiSeq 2000. TCR beta VDJ combination and CDR3 sequence profiling used genomic DNA as the template. In TCRdb, the public reads were trimmed at Q25 with fastp and aligned with MiXCR, with productive beta chains retained. Rows with one shared CDR3 protein collapse into an entry with the most common genes and DNA. Within this sample are about 270,000 distinct CDR3 sequences, with 55% to 60% of them counted one time only. Jointly, the top ten make up roughly 8% of the sample. Sequences were obtained from sorted CD4+, CD8+, or CD8+CD57+ T cells (not recorded which) from PBMCs. The source of these receptors is a human donor with severe aplastic anemia or a healthy control (not recorded which).

About this clonotype itself: Being one base from a much bigger clone, this may be a read error. Likely a read error: the CDR3 ends without its conserved phenylalanine or tryptophan. This chain links TRBV6-1 with TRBJ1-3, with 7 bases identical to TRBD1. This CDR3 contains 15 residues. Germline values: CDR1 MNHNS, CDR2 SASEGT. J was trimmed by 2 bases and V by 5 bases; bases with no gene match: 6. The CDR3 coding sequence is TGTGCCAGCAGTACAGACAGGGTCCCTGGAAACACCATATATCTT. Translated: CASSTDRVPGNTIYL.

This clonotype came up many times. This chain links TRBV7-8 with TRBJ1-2; possible D gene TRBD1, 5 bases. The CDR3 is 14 amino acids. V lost 5 bases and J 3 bases, leaving 13 bases between the germline ends. Germline loops: CDR1 SGHVS, CDR2 FQNEAQ. The CDR3 reads CASSIPDRDYGYTF. DNA for the CDR3: TGTGCCAGCAGCATCCCAGACAGAGACTATGGCTACACCTTC.

A note on this clonotype: A junction boundary mismatches the germline segment, possibly from a read error. The chain combines TRBV15 with TRBJ2-5; no reliable D call. Germline CDR1 and CDR2: LNHNV and YYDKDF (reference sequence). This CDR3 comprises 15 residues. The CDR3 region has the DNA TGTGCCATCAGCAGAGATGGGTCAGTTCAAGAGACCCAGTACTTC. Its protein is CAISRDGSVQETQYF.

This chain connects TRBV20-1 to TRBJ1-6, with unresolved D. The CDR3 loop spans 13 amino acids. V was shortened by 1 base and J by 4 bases, with 5 bases between the two germline ends. Looked up from germline, CDR1 is DFQATT and CDR2 is SNEGSKA (reference sequence). The CDR3 nucleotides read TGCAGTGCTAGAGTAGGGTATAATTCACCCCTCCACTTT. This encodes CSARVGYNSPLHF.

This clonotype was found many times. The chain joins TRBV11-2 to TRBJ1-4; 10 bases map to TRBD1. Germline CDR1 reads SGHAT; CDR2 reads FQNNGV. The V segment lost 3 bases and the J segment 5 bases; nucleotides outside the gene matches: 6. The CDR3 extends over 16 amino acids. CDR3 loop: CASSFYSGQGNEKLFF. The CDR3, as DNA: TGTGCCAGCAGCTTCTACTCGGGACAGGGGAATGAAAAACTGTTTTTT.

The J gene is TRBJ2-2, the V gene TRBV9, with D perhaps TRBD2 (7 bases). CDR3 length: 16 amino acids. Per the germline V gene, CDR1 is SGDLS and CDR2 is YYNGEE. V shed 0 bases and J shed 5 bases, with 14 bases lying between them. CDR3 bases: TGTGCCAGCAGCGTAGAAAAAGGGGGAGGGACCGGGGAGCTGTTTTTT. It translates to CASSVEKGGGTGELFF.

Comment on this clonotype: A clone one base away is much larger, so this may be a read error. In nucleotides, the CDR3 is TGCGCCAGCAGGCACTCCTCCCGACAGGGGATGAACACTGAAGCTTTCTTT. Its protein is CASRHSSRQGMNTEAFF. V and J are TRBV4-3 and TRBJ1-1; 8 nucleotides align to TRBD1. This CDR3 has 17 residues. With 6 bases clipped from V and 0 bases from J, the junction kept 12 bases outside the gene matches. In germline, CDR1 is LGHNA, CDR2 YSLEER.

About this clonotype: At one of its ends the junction is not consistent with the germline gene, which may arise from a read error. V and J are TRBV2 and TRBJ1-4; 10 nucleotides agree with TRBD1. This CDR3 comprises 14 residues. Per the germline V gene, CDR1 is SNHLY and CDR2 is FYNNEI. CDR3 sequence (DNA): TGTGCCAGCATGCCGGGACAGGGGCGGGAAAAACTGTCTTTT. It specifies CASMPGQGREKLSF.

Many counts were recorded for this clonotype. The J gene is TRBJ2-7, the V gene TRBV27, with D perhaps TRBD1 or TRBD2 (5 bases each). Germline loops: CDR1 MNHEY, CDR2 SMNVEV (reference sequence). The ends were cut back, 3 bases at V and 6 bases at J, with 12 bases in the middle. The CDR3 has 13 amino acids. The CDR3 DNA sequence: TGTGCCAGCAGTTTCCCCGGGACGGGCGAGCAGTACTTC. It is translated as CASSFPGTGEQYF.

This clonotype appeared many times. The chain combines TRBV11-3 with TRBJ2-7, with 11 nucleotides matching TRBD1. CDR3 length: 15 amino acids. J was trimmed by 2 bases and V by 3 bases; bases with no gene match: 3. In germline, CDR1 is SGHNT, CDR2 YENEEA. The chain's CDR3 is CASSFRGQGAYEQYF. The CDR3 coding sequence is TGTGCCAGCAGCTTCAGGGGACAGGGGGCCTACGAGCAGTACTTC. Using reference TRBV11-3 and TRBJ2-7 for the parts outside the CDR3, the full variable domain is EAGVVQSPRYKIIEKKQPVAFWCNPISGHNTLYWYLQNLGQGPELLIRYENEEAVDDSQLPKDRFSAERLKGVDSTLKIQPAELGDSAVYLCASSFRGQGAYEQYFGPGTRLTVT.

Note on this clonotype: The junction shows a germline mismatch at one end, possibly a read error. The CDR3 nucleotides are TGTGCTAGCAGCAGCCCGGGACAGGGTAGCGAGCAGTACTTC. Translated: CASSSPGQGSEQYF. The chain recombines TRBV7-7 with TRBJ2-7; 9 bases match TRBD1. Germline values: CDR1 SSHAT, CDR2 FNYEAQ (reference sequence). The CDR3 covers 14 residues.

V and J are TRBV19 and TRBJ2-7; TRBD1 agrees at 9 bases. The CDR3 is 16 residues long. Trimming at V came to 7 bases and at J to 4 bases, leaving 14 bases not matched to a gene. The germline V gene has CDR1 LNHDA and CDR2 SQIVND (reference sequence). The CDR3 nucleotides read TGTGCCAGTACCGAAGGTCTGGGGACAGGGAGATACGAGCAGTACTTC. This translates into CASTEGLGTGRYEQYF. Full variable domain (rest looked up from reference TRBV19 and TRBJ2-7): DGGITQSPKYLFRKEGQNVTLSCEQNLNHDAMYWYRQDPGQGLRLIYYSQIVNDFQKGDIAEGYSVSREKKESFPLTVTSAQKNPTAFYLCASTEGLGTGRYEQYFGPGTRLTVT.

This clonotype was recorded only once. CDR3 loop: CATSDPCSYEQYF. CDR3 DNA: TGTGCCACCAGTGATCCGTGCTCCTACGAGCAGTACTTC. V is TRBV24-1 and J is TRBJ2-7; D is unresolved. CDR3 size: 13 residues. Trimming shortened V by 3 bases and J by 0 bases, and 5 bases separated the two germline ends. Germline loops: CDR1 KGHDR, CDR2 SFDVKD.

This clonotype was recorded many times. The chain recombines TRBV12-3 or TRBV12-4 with TRBJ1-6; D is possibly TRBD1 (6 bases). Trimming pared 5 bases from V and 8 bases from J, leaving 13 bases between. The CDR3 runs 14 residues. As DNA, the CDR3 is TGTGCCAGCAGTCACAGGGTCCCCTATTCACCCCTCCACTTT. This gives the protein CASSHRVPYSPLHF.

This clonotype was counted a few times. The rearrangement links TRBV20-1 to TRBJ2-1; TRBD1 or TRBD2 may be the D gene (6 bases each). Germline V lookup: CDR1 DFQATT, CDR2 SNEGSKA (reference sequence). The CDR3 covers 14 residues. V lost 3 bases, J lost 9 bases, and 18 bases lay in between. CDR3 in DNA: TGCAGTGCTAGTGGAGAGGGGGGACCACCTGAGCAGTTCTTC. It is translated as CSASGEGGPPEQFF.

This clonotype was observed many times. The V and J genes are TRBV19 and TRBJ1-5, with D possibly being TRBD1 (6 bases). With 1 base removed from V and 3 bases from J, the gap between germline ends came to 7 bases. The germline V gene has CDR1 LNHDA and CDR2 SQIVND (reference sequence). This CDR3 is built from 14 residues. CDR3 region: CASSIAGANQPQHF. DNA for the CDR3: TGTGCCAGTAGTATAGCAGGGGCCAATCAGCCCCAGCATTTT.

This sequence joins TRBV29-1 and TRBJ1-1; TRBD1 is a possible D gene (5 bases). V was trimmed by 6 bases and J by 5 bases, leaving 16 bases between them. The CDR3 has 13 amino acids. CDR1 and CDR2 from the germline V gene are SQVTM and ANQGSEA. CDR3 bases: TGCAGCGTGGGGGACGGAGGTGGTACTGAAGCTTTCTTT. This sequence encodes CSVGDGGGTEAFF. Using reference TRBV29-1 and TRBJ1-1 for the parts outside the CDR3, the full variable domain is SAVISQKPSRDICQRGTSLTIQCQVDSQVTMMFWYRQQPGQSLTLIATANQGSEATYESGFVIDKFPISRPNLTFSTLTVSNMSPEDSSIYLCSVGDGGGTEAFFGQGTRLTVV.

The V gene is TRBV7-8, the J gene TRBJ1-3; D gene unclear. Trimming cost V 3 bases and J 10 bases, with 25 bases left between them. CDR1 and CDR2 from the germline V gene are SGHVS and FQNEAQ. CDR3 length: 17 residues. CDR3 DNA: TGTGCCAGCAGCTTGAATAGCGGCTCGTGGGGAGCTGTGACCATATATTTT. Translating it yields CASSLNSGSWGAVTIYF.

The V gene is TRBV20-1, the J gene TRBJ2-2, with TRBD2 as a possible D gene (7 bases). Trimming left V 3 bases short and J 6 bases short, with 20 bases between. The CDR3 has 16 residues. Germline V gene data show CDR1 as DFQATT and CDR2 as SNEGSKA (reference sequence). CDR3 sequence: CSARSGSEGGAGELFF. The CDR3 nucleotides read TGCAGTGCTAGGTCGGGATCCGAAGGGGGGGCCGGGGAGCTGTTTTTT.

This clonotype was counted ten times or more. Mismatch with germline at one junction end may stem from a read error. V is TRBV11-1 and J is TRBJ2-1; tentative D call: TRBD2 (5 bases). This CDR3 is 11 amino acids long. The germline CDR1 and CDR2 sequences are SGHAT and FQDESV (reference sequence). CDR3 coding DNA: TGTGCCAGCAGCCTAGCATACGAGCAGTTCTTC. This sequence encodes CASSLAYEQFF.

The chain couples TRBV7-9 to TRBJ2-7; tentatively, D is TRBD1 or TRBD2 (5 bases each). There are 15 residues in the CDR3. V was clipped by 5 bases and J by 3 bases, with 17 bases between them. From germline, CDR1 is SEHNR and CDR2 FQNEAQ (reference sequence). The CDR3 DNA reads as TGTGCCAGCAGCCAAGGCGGTGGGACCTTCTACGAGCAGTACTTC. It yields the protein CASSQGGGTFYEQYF.

This sequence joins TRBV24-1 and TRBJ2-1; the D is unclear. The V end was cut by 3 bases, the J end by 7 bases, with 12 bases between. CDR1 and CDR2 from the germline V gene are KGHDR and SFDVKD. This CDR3 has 14 amino acids. CDR3 in DNA: TGTGCCACCAGTGATGCCCAGGCTAGTAATGAGCAGTTCTTC. It yields the protein CATSDAQASNEQFF.

This chain uses TRBV7-7 with TRBJ2-5; 11 bases line up with TRBD1. CDR3 length: 15 residues. Germline CDR1 SSHAT, CDR2 FNYEAQ (reference sequence). CDR3 DNA: TGTGCTAGCGGCTTAGGGACAGGGGGTATAGAGACCCAGTACTTC. Translation gives CASGLGTGGIETQYF.

The chain recombines TRBV7-8 with TRBJ1-4, with D possibly being TRBD1 (5 bases). This CDR3 contains 13 residues. Per the germline V gene, CDR1 is SGHVS and CDR2 is FQNEAQ. The V end was cut by 5 bases, the J end by 6 bases, with 10 bases between. The CDR3 DNA follows: TGTGCCAGCAGCGTCAGGGAGGATGAAAAACTGTTTTTT. The encoded protein is CASSVREDEKLFF.

The table lists this clonotype with a count of one. V is TRBV7-8 and J is TRBJ1-6; D is uncertain. The germline V and J ends were trimmed by 3 bases and 0 bases, with 9 bases remaining between them. CDR3 length: 16 amino acids. The germline gives CDR1 SGHVS, CDR2 FQNEAQ. The CDR3 nucleotides read TGTGCCAGCAGCTTCCAGCTTAGCTCCTATAATTCACCCCTCCACTTT. Amino acids: CASSFQLSSYNSPLHF.